This T cell receptor (beta chain) emerged from a study of blood T cell repertoires in COVID-19. About the research overall: T cells, B-cell-depleted T cells, or PBMCs supplied cDNA or gDNA.

The ends lost 2 bases at V and 5 bases at J; junction bases unmatched: 8. Germline-derived CDR1 and CDR2 are GTSNPN and SVGIG (reference sequence). There are 14 residues in the CDR3. Original methodology: Scientists estimated how many nucleated cells there were by amplifying reference gene primers. TCRdb's copy holds only in-frame clones and misses some; the assay was immunoSEQ multiplex PCR. D and trimming come from the DNA, and the V and J calls and clone size come from that table. The sample has about 120,000 clones; around nine tenths are singletons. The chain carries TRBV30 and TRBJ2-7; 8 bases are shared with TRBD2. The sequence was collected from a middle-aged man with acute or convalescent COVID-19. The sample taken for sequencing was peripheral blood. The CDR3 coding sequence is TGTGCCTGGAGTTACAGGCGGGGGGACCACGAGCAGTACTTC. It specifies CAWSYRRGDHEQYF.